A single sample is the source of the 17 T cell receptor beta chains below, sequenced in a study of shared clonotypes between healthy human individuals. Method: immunoSEQ multiplex PCR; TCRdb's copy keeps in-frame clones and lacks some. This table holds some 1.1 million clones, approximately 80% found once. Sequenced input: memory CD4+ T cells from PBMCs. Subset described: CD45RA-negative fraction. The receptors shown here come from a man aged 18 to 30 in good health. Some clones in this sample may be carry-over from other donors' samples.

Notes on this clone: Other DNA sequences from this sample encode an identical CDR3 as well. The chain joins TRBV7-2 to TRBJ2-5; D is uncertain. Trimming pared 5 bases from V and 5 bases from J, leaving 6 bases between. The CDR3 contains 11 residues. CDR1 and CDR2 from the germline V gene are SGHTA and FQGNSA. The CDR3 coding sequence is TGTGCCAGCAGCCCAGGCGAGACCCAGTACTTC. Amino acid sequence: CASSPGETQYF. The variable domain in full, with the rest retrieved from reference TRBV7-2 and TRBJ2-5, is GAGVSQSPSNKVTEKGKDVELRCDPISGHTALYWYRQSLGQGLEFLIYFQGNSAPDKSGLPSDRFSAERTGGSVSTLTIQRTQQEDSAVYLCASSPGETQYFGPGTRLLVL.

The CDR3 nucleotides read TGCGCCAGCAGCCAAGTTCCGTGGAGAGAGACCCAGTACTTC. It translates to CASSQVPWRETQYF. The chain uses TRBV4-1 and TRBJ2-5; no definite D call. V lost 1 base and J lost 4, with 10 bases in between. This CDR3 region has 14 residues. The germline CDR1 and CDR2 sequences are MGHRA and YSYEKL.

The J gene is TRBJ2-5, the V gene TRBV5-1; 13 bases map to TRBD2. The ends lost 3 bases at V and 5 bases at J; junction bases unmatched: 13. The CDR3 has 18 amino acids. Germline CDR1 SGHRS, CDR2 YFSETQ. In DNA, the CDR3 is TGCGCCAGCAGCTCGCCGACTAGCGGGAGGAGAGTGGTGGAGACCCAGTACTTC. It is translated as CASSSPTSGRRVVETQYF.

The V and J genes are TRBV2 and TRBJ1-2; TRBD1 is a possible D gene (6 bases). Germline values: CDR1 SNHLY, CDR2 FYNNEI. This CDR3 has 10 residues. The V and J ends lost 6 bases and 10 bases respectively, with 9 bases between them. The DNA of the CDR3 is TGTGCCAGCAGGCGGACAGTCTACACCTTC. Translating it yields CASRRTVYTF.

The rearrangement uses TRBV15 and TRBJ2-2; D remains unclear. The CDR3 runs to 15 residues. Germline CDR1 reads LNHNV; CDR2 reads YYDKDF (reference sequence). Trimming removed 9 bases from V and 0 bases from J, with 14 bases in between. The CDR3 DNA sequence: TGTGCCACTTCGGCTCAGCTCGCGAACACCGGGGAGCTGTTTTTT. This sequence encodes CATSAQLANTGELFF. Full variable domain (outside the CDR3, taken from reference TRBV15 and TRBJ2-2): DAMVIQNPRYQVTQFGKPVTLSCSQTLNHNVMYWYQQKSSQAPKLLFHYYDKDFNNEADTPDNFQSRRPNTSFCFLDIRSPGLGDTAMYLCATSAQLANTGELFFGEGSRLTVL.

As concerns this clone: The same CDR3 arises from other DNA sequences in this sample as well. This chain uses TRBV5-1 with TRBJ2-7; TRBD2 might be the D (5 bases). The CDR3 length is 12 residues. The ends were cut back, 1 base at V and 4 bases at J, with 6 bases in the middle. Germline loops: CDR1 SGHRS, CDR2 YFSETQ. The CDR3 region has the DNA TGCGCCAGCAGCTTGTCGGGATACGAGCAGTACTTC. Amino acids: CASSLSGYEQYF.

The chain uses TRBV6-1 and TRBJ1-5, with 7 positions matching TRBD1. This CDR3 spans 15 amino acids. Germline V lookup: CDR1 MNHNS, CDR2 SASEGT. V shed 5 bases and J 0 bases; nucleotides not matched to a gene: 4. The CDR3 DNA is TGTGCCAGCAGTTGGACAGGAGATAGCAATCAGCCCCAGCATTTT. It codes for CASSWTGDSNQPQHF.

This rearrangement joins TRBV7-9 to TRBJ1-2; TRBD1 is a possible D gene (6 bases). The CDR3 is 15 residues long. Germline CDR1 is SEHNR and CDR2 is FQNEAQ (reference sequence). V lost 0 bases and J 6 bases, leaving 14 bases between the germline ends. This chain's CDR3 is CASSLAGTKVDGYTF. DNA for the CDR3: TGTGCCAGCAGCTTAGCCGGGACAAAGGTTGATGGCTACACCTTC.

The chain uses TRBV28 and TRBJ2-2; TRBD2 aligns across 8 bases. The CDR3 extends over 16 amino acids. Germline CDR1 and CDR2: MDHEN and SYDVKM. V gave up 5 bases and J gave up 8 bases; unmatched junction bases: 13. The CDR3: CASSPRSGRGMGELFF. CDR3 DNA sequence: TGTGCCAGCAGTCCCAGGAGCGGGAGAGGCATGGGGGAGCTGTTTTTT.

J is TRBJ2-1 and V is TRBV7-2; 9 nucleotides match TRBD1. Germline values: CDR1 SGHTA, CDR2 FQGNSA. V shed 7 bases, J shed 6 bases, and the junction held 13 bases outside the gene matches. The CDR3 contains 16 residues. The CDR3 is CASNLPTGGRGNEQFF. The DNA of the CDR3 is TGTGCCAGCAACCTACCTACAGGGGGCAGGGGCAATGAGCAGTTCTTC.

Concerning this clone: Other DNA sequences of this sample code for an identical CDR3. The rearrangement links TRBV18 to TRBJ2-1, with TRBD2 matching over 11 bases. After removal of 1 base from V and 6 bases from J, the junction contained 2 bases not matched to a gene. CDR1 and CDR2 (germline): KGHSH, LQKENI. The CDR3 is 15 amino acids. The CDR3 DNA sequence: TGTGCCAGCTCACCACTAGCGGGAGGGGGCAATGAGCAGTTCTTC. Amino acids: CASSPLAGGGNEQFF.

In regard to this clone: A read error is possible here, since a much larger clone lies one base away. The same CDR3 can be traced to other DNA sequences in this sample. CDR3 DNA: TGTGCCAGCAGCGTAGTTAGGAACACTGAAGCTTTCTTT. Translated, it gives CASSVVRNTEAFF. The chain is built from TRBV9 and TRBJ1-1; D is uncertain. The V gene lost 0 bases and the J gene lost 1 base, with 4 bases spanning the gap. CDR3 length: 13 residues. Germline assignment: CDR1 SGDLS and CDR2 YYNGEE.

The chain is built from TRBV28 and TRBJ2-7, with TRBD1 identical over 7 bases. CDR1 is MDHEN, CDR2 SYDVKM, per germline. The CDR3 consists of 14 residues. J was trimmed by 2 bases and V by 6 bases; bases with no gene match: 7. Here the CDR3 DNA reads TGTGCCAGCAGGAGCGACAGGGTCCCCTACGAGCAGTACTTC. Its protein is CASRSDRVPYEQYF. Variable domain in full (rest from reference TRBV28 and TRBJ2-7): DVKVTQSSRYLVKRTGEKVFLECVQDMDHENMFWYRQDPGLGLRLIYFSYDVKMKEKGDIPEGYSVSREKKERFSLILESASTNQTSMYLCASRSDRVPYEQYFGPGTRLTVT.

The chain is built from TRBV5-1 and TRBJ2-3, with a weak D call TRBD2 (6 bases). The V and J ends lost 0 bases and 1 base respectively, with 12 bases between them. The V gene's germline CDR1 is SGHRS and CDR2 YFSETQ. The CDR3 length is 16 residues. CDR3 in DNA: TGCGCCAGCAGCTTGGATTCGGGAGCGGGCACAGATACGCAGTATTTT. It translates to CASSLDSGAGTDTQYF.

As to this clone: Different DNA sequences within this sample yield the same CDR3. CDR3 sequence: CASSVGQKNTEAFF. CDR3 DNA sequence: TGTGCCAGCAGCGTAGGACAGAAGAACACTGAAGCTTTCTTT. The genes are TRBV9 and TRBJ1-1; tentative D call: TRBD1 (5 bases). The CDR3 is 14 residues long. The V end lost 0 bases, the J end lost 1 base, and 7 bases lay between the germline ends. Germline V gene sequence: CDR1 SGDLS, CDR2 YYNGEE.

The chain couples TRBV7-2 to TRBJ2-1; TRBD2 agrees at 11 bases. This CDR3 region has 18 residues. Germline lookup yields CDR1 SGHTA and CDR2 FQGNSA. The V segment lost 2 bases and the J segment 5 bases; nucleotides outside the gene matches: 11. DNA for the CDR3: TGTGCCAGCAGCTTAAGATCGCTAGCGGGAGGAGGACACAATGAGCAGTTCTTC. It encodes CASSLRSLAGGGHNEQFF.

This chain links TRBV4-3 with TRBJ1-4, with TRBD1 as a possible D gene (5 bases). CDR1 is LGHNA and CDR2 is YSLEER in the germline V gene. The germline V and J ends were trimmed by 1 base and 2 bases, with 5 bases remaining between them. This CDR3 comprises 14 residues. The CDR3 is CASSQGGTNEKLFF. CDR3 in DNA: TGCGCCAGCAGCCAAGGGGGGACTAATGAAAAACTGTTTTTT.